This T cell receptor beta chain was recovered during a study of blood T cell repertoires in COVID-19. Background on the study: The United States, Italy and Spain provided the acute and convalescent COVID-19 samples. Sources were T cells, B-cell-depleted T cells, or PBMCs; the material itself was cDNA or gDNA.

In the original analysis: Amplification from reference gene primers served as the basis for estimated nucleated cell counts. Produced via immunoSEQ multiplex PCR; TCRdb's table is partial and in-frame only. The DNA gave D and trimming, while V, J and clone size come from that table. The data contain about 120,000 clones, around nine tenths of them singletons. Per germline, CDR1 KGHDR and CDR2 SFDVKD. CDR3 length: 13 amino acids. Losses at the gene ends were 4 bases for V and 8 bases for J; bases not matched to a gene: 3. This receptor was obtained from a woman between 50 and 59 years old with acute or convalescent COVID-19. V usage is TRBV24-1 and J usage is TRBJ2-1, with 8 bases aligning to TRBD2. Sequenced material: peripheral blood. CDR3 nucleotides: TGTGCCACCAGTGACCGACTAGCGCATGAGCAGTTCTTC. Translated, it gives CATSDRLAHEQFF.